This T cell receptor (beta chain) was observed in a study of T cell changes during pregnancy in multiple sclerosis. The germline gives CDR1 MRHNA, CDR2 SNTAGT. There are 16 residues in the CDR3. V lost 2 bases and J lost 0, with 10 bases in between. Profiling relied on immunoSEQ multiplex PCR, and the TCRdb table lists in-frame clones only, not all of them. The sample has tens of thousands of clones, just over 90% seen once. The rearrangement uses TRBV6-4 and TRBJ2-2, with a weak D call TRBD2 (7 bases). The specimen comprised peripheral blood, sampled after pregnancy. This receptor was obtained from a female donor with multiple sclerosis, enrolled in a pregnancy study. The CDR3 here is CASSDRGGANTGELFF. CDR3 in DNA: TGTGCCAGCAGTGACCGCGGGGGCGCGAACACCGGGGAGCTGTTTTTT.